This T cell receptor (beta chain) emerged from a study of blood T cell repertoires in COVID-19. Overall study context: Nucleic acid was either cDNA or gDNA, and it came from T cells, B-cell-depleted T cells, or PBMCs.

The data were produced by immunoSEQ multiplex PCR, yet TCRdb's version contains in-frame clones alone and is incomplete. The data contain more than 300,000 clones, 75% to 90% of them singletons. This CDR3 comprises 11 residues. Germline CDR1 and CDR2: SGHTA and FQGNSA. V was cut by 5 bases and J by 8 bases, with 9 bases left in between. The chain is built from TRBV7-2 and TRBJ1-2; D is ambiguous. This sequence originates from a woman aged 45-65 years who had recovered from COVID-19. The sample taken for sequencing was PBMCs or T cells enriched from blood (not recorded which). This chain's CDR3 is CASSPREGYTF. The CDR3 DNA follows: TGTGCCAGCAGCCCTAGAGAGGGCTACACCTTC.